This is a list of T cell receptor beta chains from one sample in a study of T cells in Graves' hyperthyroidism and ophthalmopathy. Via MiXCR, TCRdb re-called the multiplex PCR reads, giving one row per CDR3 protein. The top ten clones hold 30% to 35% of a sample with a few hundred thousand distinct CDR3 sequences, under 15% of them seen once. Sequenced material: blood. These receptors came from a woman in her twenties or thirties with Graves' hyperthyroidism. Both conserved end residues are trimmed from each CDR3. Each record gives: J gene, CDR3 length, V gene, CDR3 protein.

j_gene: TRBJ1-1
len: 13
v_gene: TRBV5-8
CDR3aa: ASSLWGGLNSEAF

j_gene: TRBJ1-2
len: 14
v_gene: TRBV27
CDR3aa: ASSFYGGQVIYGYT

j_gene: TRBJ2-7
len: 12
v_gene: TRBV6-1
CDR3aa: ASSESWGSYEQY

j_gene: TRBJ2-5
len: 14
v_gene: TRBV2
CDR3aa: ASRWTSGSRGETQY

j_gene: TRBJ2-7
len: 10
v_gene: TRBV27
CDR3aa: ASSATSYEQY

j_gene: TRBJ2-7
len: 13
v_gene: TRBV7-9
CDR3aa: ASTSPGRRKYEQY

j_gene: TRBJ2-5
len: 12
v_gene: TRBV2
CDR3aa: ASSEWVSQETQY

j_gene: TRBJ1-1
len: 12
v_gene: TRBV28
CDR3aa: ASSLSAGPREAF

j_gene: TRBJ2-7
len: 18
v_gene: TRBV5-1
CDR3aa: ASSTFPGLAGVRPYYEQY

j_gene: TRBJ2-3
len: 12
v_gene: TRBV5-6
CDR3aa: ASSLSRRPDTQY

j_gene: TRBJ1-1
len: 11
v_gene: TRBV20-1
CDR3aa: SARDILNTEAF

j_gene: TRBJ2-5
len: 13
v_gene: TRBV29-1
CDR3aa: SALGGASFRETQY

j_gene: TRBJ1-2
len: 11
v_gene: TRBV10-3
CDR3aa: AIKEVEDYGYT

j_gene: TRBJ2-7
len: 12
v_gene: TRBV29-1
CDR3aa: SVGPSGRSYEQY

j_gene: TRBJ2-3
len: 11
v_gene: TRBV29-1
CDR3aa: SVEEVGADTQY

j_gene: TRBJ2-3
len: 14
v_gene: TRBV7-3
CDR3aa: ASTTGASDRTDTQY